This T cell receptor (beta chain) was found in a study of blood T cell repertoires in COVID-19. Generated by immunoSEQ multiplex PCR, the TCRdb table keeps only in-frame clones and is missing some. Among some 260,000 clones listed, 87% were seen once. The receptor comes from a woman in her twenties or thirties with acute COVID-19. The sequenced sample consisted of PBMCs or T cells enriched from blood (not recorded which).

CDR3 loop: CASRWGGSGGNSPLHF. Here the CDR3 DNA reads TGTGCCAGCCGGTGGGGAGGGTCGGGGGGTAATTCACCCCTCCACTTT. The rearrangement joins TRBV28 to TRBJ1-6; tentative D call: TRBD1 (5 bases). The CDR3 length is 16 residues. The germline V gene encodes CDR1 MDHEN and CDR2 SYDVKM. V lost 8 bases and J lost 6, with 20 bases in between.